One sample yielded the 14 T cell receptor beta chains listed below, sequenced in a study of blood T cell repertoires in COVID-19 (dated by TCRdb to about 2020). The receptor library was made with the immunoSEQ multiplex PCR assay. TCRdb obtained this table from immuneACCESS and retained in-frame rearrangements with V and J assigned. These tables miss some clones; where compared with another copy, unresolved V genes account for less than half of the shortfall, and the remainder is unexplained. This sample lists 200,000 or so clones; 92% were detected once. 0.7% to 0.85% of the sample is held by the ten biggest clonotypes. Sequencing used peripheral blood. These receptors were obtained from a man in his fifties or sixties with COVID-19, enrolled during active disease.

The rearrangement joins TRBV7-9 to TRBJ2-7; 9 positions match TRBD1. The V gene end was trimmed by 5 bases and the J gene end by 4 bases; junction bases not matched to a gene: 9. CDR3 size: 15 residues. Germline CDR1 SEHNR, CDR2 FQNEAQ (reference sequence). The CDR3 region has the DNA TGTGCCAGCAGCAAAAGCGCGACAGGGGGGTACGAGCAGTACTTC. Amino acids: CASSKSATGGYEQYF.

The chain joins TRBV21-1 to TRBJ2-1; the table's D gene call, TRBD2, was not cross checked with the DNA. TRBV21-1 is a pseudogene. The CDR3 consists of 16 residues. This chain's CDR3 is CASSKARRLAGHEQFF. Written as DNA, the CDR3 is TGTGCCAGCAGCAAAGCGCGCCGACTAGCGGGACATGAGCAGTTCTTC.

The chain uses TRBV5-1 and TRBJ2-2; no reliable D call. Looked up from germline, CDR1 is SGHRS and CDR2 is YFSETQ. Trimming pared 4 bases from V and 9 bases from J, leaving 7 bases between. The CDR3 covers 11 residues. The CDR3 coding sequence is TGCGCCAGCAGCCCAGACAGGGAGCTGTTTTTT. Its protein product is CASSPDRELFF.

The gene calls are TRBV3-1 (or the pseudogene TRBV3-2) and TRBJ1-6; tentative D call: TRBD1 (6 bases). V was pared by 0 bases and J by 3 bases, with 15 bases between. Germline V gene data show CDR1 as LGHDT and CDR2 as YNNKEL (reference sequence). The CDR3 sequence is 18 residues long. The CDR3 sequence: CASSQDEGGLNYNSPLHF. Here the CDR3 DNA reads TGTGCCAGCAGCCAAGATGAGGGGGGGCTTAACTATAATTCACCCCTCCACTTT.

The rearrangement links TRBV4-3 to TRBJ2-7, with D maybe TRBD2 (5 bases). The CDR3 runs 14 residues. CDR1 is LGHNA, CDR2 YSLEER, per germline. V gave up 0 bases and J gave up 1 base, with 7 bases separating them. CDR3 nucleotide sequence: TGCGCCAGCAGCCAAGATGGGAGATCCTACGAGCAGTACTTC. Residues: CASSQDGRSYEQYF.

CDR3 amino acids: CASGQLSGNTIYF. CDR3 nucleotide sequence: TGTGCCAGCGGACAGTTGTCTGGAAACACCATATATTTT. The V call is TRBV19, the J call TRBJ1-3; weak D call: TRBD1 (6 bases). Germline V CDR1 and CDR2: LNHDA, SQIVND (reference sequence). The V gene lost 9 bases and the J gene lost 1 base, with 10 bases spanning the gap. This CDR3 comprises 13 residues.

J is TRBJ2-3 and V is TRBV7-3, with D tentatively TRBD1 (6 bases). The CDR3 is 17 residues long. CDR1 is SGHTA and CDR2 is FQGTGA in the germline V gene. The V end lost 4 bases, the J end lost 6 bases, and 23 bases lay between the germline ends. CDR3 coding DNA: TGTGCCAGCAGCTCCATAATCCAGGGGAGCCACAAGGATACGCAGTATTTT. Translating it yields CASSSIIQGSHKDTQYF.

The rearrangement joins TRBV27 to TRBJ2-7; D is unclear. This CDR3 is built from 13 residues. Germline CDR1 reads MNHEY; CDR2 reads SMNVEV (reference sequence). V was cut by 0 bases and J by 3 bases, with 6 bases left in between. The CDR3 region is CASSLSRYYEQYF. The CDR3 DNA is TGTGCCAGCAGTTTATCCCGGTACTACGAGCAGTACTTC.

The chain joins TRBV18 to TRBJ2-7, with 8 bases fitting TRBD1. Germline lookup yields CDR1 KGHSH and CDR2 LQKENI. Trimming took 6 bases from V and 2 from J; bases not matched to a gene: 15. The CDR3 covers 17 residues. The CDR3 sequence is CASSPGPPGGGTYEQYF. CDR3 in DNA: TGTGCCAGCTCCCCTGGCCCCCCAGGGGGCGGAACCTACGAGCAGTACTTC.

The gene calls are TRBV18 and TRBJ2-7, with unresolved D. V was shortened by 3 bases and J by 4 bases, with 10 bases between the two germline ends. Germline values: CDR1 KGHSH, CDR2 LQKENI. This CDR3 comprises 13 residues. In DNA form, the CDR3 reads TGTGCCAGCTCACCCCCGGGTCCGTACGAGCAGTACTTC. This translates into CASSPPGPYEQYF.

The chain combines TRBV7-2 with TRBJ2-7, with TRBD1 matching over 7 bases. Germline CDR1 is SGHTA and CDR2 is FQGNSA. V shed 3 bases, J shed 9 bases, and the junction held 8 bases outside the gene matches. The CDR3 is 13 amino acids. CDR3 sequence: CASSLRQGERQYF. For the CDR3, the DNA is TGTGCCAGCAGCTTGAGGCAGGGGGAACGGCAGTACTTC.

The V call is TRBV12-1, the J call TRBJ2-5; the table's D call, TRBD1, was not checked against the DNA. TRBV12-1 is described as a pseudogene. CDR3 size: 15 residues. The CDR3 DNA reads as TGTGCCAGCAGCTCCTCACAGGGGCGCCGAGAGACCCAGTACTTC. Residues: CASSSSQGRRETQYF.

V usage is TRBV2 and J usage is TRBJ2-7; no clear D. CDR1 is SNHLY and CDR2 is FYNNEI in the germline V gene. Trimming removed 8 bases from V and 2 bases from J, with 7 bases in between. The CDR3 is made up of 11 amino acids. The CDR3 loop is CASLSAYEQYF. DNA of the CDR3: TGTGCCAGCCTCAGTGCCTACGAGCAGTACTTC.

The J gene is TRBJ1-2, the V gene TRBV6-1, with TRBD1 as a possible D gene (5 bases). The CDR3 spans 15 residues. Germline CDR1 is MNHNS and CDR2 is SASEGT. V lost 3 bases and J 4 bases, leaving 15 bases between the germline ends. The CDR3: CASSDRQGRGYGYTF. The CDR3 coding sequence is TGTGCCAGCAGTGATCGGCAGGGTAGAGGCTATGGCTACACCTTC.